This T cell receptor beta chain was identified in a study of stem cell transplantation in POMP-related autoinflammatory disease. Study at large: CD8+ T cells were low and CD4+ cells naive-skewed before transplant. DNA chimerism showed 100% graft donor engraftment of neutrophils and platelets through one year.

The CDR3 contains 13 residues. Trimming removed 4 bases at V and 3 bases at J, with 8 bases between. The V gene's germline CDR1 is KGHDR and CDR2 SFDVKD. TCRdb's table, derived via immunoSEQ multiplex PCR, lists solely in-frame clones and lacks some. The sample includes roughly 68,000 clones, roughly 91% of them seen just once. The chain combines TRBV24-1 with TRBJ2-5; D may match TRBD1 or TRBD2 (5 bases each). The starting material was CD4+ T cells from PBMCs, obtained after stem cell transplantation. This TCR derives from a human patient with POMP-related autoinflammation and immune dysregulation (PRAID). T cells may partly derive from the graft donor. The CDR3 protein is CATSDWGKETQYF. In DNA, the CDR3 is TGTGCCACCAGTGACTGGGGGAAAGAGACCCAGTACTTC.